The 29 T cell receptor beta chains given below trace back to one sample, sequenced in a study of regulatory T cells in long-lasting Graves disease. CDR3 regions were amplified by Arm-PCR using iRepertoire HTBI primers to build TCR beta libraries. Using its own MiXCR run on the multiplex PCR reads, TCRdb lists one record per CDR3 protein. The sample carries approximately 470,000 distinct CDR3 sequences, roughly 20% recorded once. Time point given: persistent/refractory GD, antithyroid drugs over 5 years with positive TRAb. PBMC RNA was the source of the TCR library. The sample here was peripheral blood mononuclear cells (PBMCs), taken when the disease was refractory, from a patient treated with antithyroid drugs. Receptors were obtained from a female donor with Graves disease.

The sample holds a few counts of this clonotype. This sequence joins TRBV5-5 and TRBJ2-4; either TRBD1 or TRBD2 may supply D (5 bases each). Germline V gene lookup returns CDR1 SGHKS and CDR2 YYEKEE (reference sequence). The CDR3 is 15 residues long. V was clipped by 9 bases and J by 0 bases, with 16 bases between them. For the CDR3, the DNA is TGTGCCACCACAGGAGGCAGCCTAGCCAAAAACATTCAGTACTTC. Protein sequence: CATTGGSLAKNIQYF.

This clonotype was observed a handful of times. The chain recombines TRBV5-6 with TRBJ1-1; 9 positions match TRBD1. Germline CDR1 and CDR2: SGHDT and YYEEEE. This CDR3 is built from 16 residues. V lost 4 bases and J lost 4; bases outside the gene matches: 11. The CDR3 loop reads CASSITGTGQGTEAFF. In nucleotides, the CDR3 is TGTGCCAGCAGCATTACCGGGACAGGGCAAGGCACTGAAGCTTTCTTT.

The chain joins TRBV7-9 to TRBJ2-2; TRBD2 matches 11 bases. This CDR3 spans 16 amino acids. The V gene's germline CDR1 is SEHNR and CDR2 FQNEAQ (reference sequence). Trimming removed 5 bases from V and 5 bases from J; junction bases left unmatched: 7. The CDR3 loop reads CASSPLAGGVTGELFF. DNA for the CDR3: TGTGCCAGCAGCCCCCTAGCGGGAGGCGTGACCGGGGAGCTGTTTTTT.

This clonotype was seen more than once but under ten times. V and J are TRBV6-2 or TRBV6-3 and TRBJ2-7, with 9 bases aligning to TRBD2. CDR1 MNHEY and CDR2 SVGEGT come from the germline V gene. V lost 7 bases to trimming and J lost 0 bases; unmatched junction nucleotides: 7. This CDR3 has 15 amino acids. The CDR3 spells CASIITTSGSYEQYF. For the CDR3, the DNA is TGTGCCAGCATTATCACGACTAGCGGCTCCTACGAGCAGTACTTC.

This clonotype was counted at least ten times. V gene TRBV28 combines with J gene TRBJ1-2; no clear D gene. Germline CDR1 is MDHEN and CDR2 is SYDVKM. The CDR3 contains 11 residues. The ends were cut back, 8 bases at V and 4 bases at J, with 8 bases in the middle. The chain's CDR3 is CASYARYGYTF. In nucleotides, the CDR3 is TGTGCCAGCTATGCGCGCTATGGCTACACCTTC.

This clonotype has ten or more counts. The gene calls are TRBV11-2 and TRBJ2-7; D unclear. Germline CDR1 and CDR2: SGHAT and FQNNGV. V was shortened by 4 bases and J by 0 bases, with 7 bases between the two germline ends. The CDR3 extends over 13 amino acids. Here the CDR3 reads CASSWQLSYEQYF. CDR3 coding DNA: TGTGCCAGCAGCTGGCAGCTCTCCTACGAGCAGTACTTC. The full variable domain, its missing parts supplied by reference TRBV11-2 and TRBJ2-7, is EAGVAQSPRYKIIEKRQSVAFWCNPISGHATLYWYQQILGQGPKLLIQFQNNGVVDDSQLPKDRFSAERLKGVDSTLKIQPAKLEDSAVYLCASSWQLSYEQYFGPGTRLTVT.

This clonotype showed up many times. The chain links TRBV2 to TRBJ1-5; TRBD1 agrees at 8 bases. The CDR3 contains 14 residues. V lost 6 bases and J lost 7; bases outside the gene matches: 8. Germline V gene data show CDR1 as SNHLY and CDR2 as FYNNEI. In nucleotides, the CDR3 is TGTGCCAGCAGCGAGGACAGGGTAGGCCAGCCCCAGCATTTT. This encodes CASSEDRVGQPQHF. The full variable domain, rest sourced from reference TRBV2 and TRBJ1-5, is EPEVTQTPSHQVTQMGQEVILRCVPISNHLYFYWYRQILGQKVEFLVSFYNNEISEKSEIFDDQFSVERPDGSNFTLKIRSTKLEDSAMYFCASSEDRVGQPQHFGDGTRLSIL.

The rearrangement uses TRBV27 and TRBJ2-2; TRBD1 might be the D (6 bases). V was trimmed by 4 bases and J by 6 bases, leaving 12 bases between them. This CDR3 has 14 amino acids. In germline, CDR1 is MNHEY, CDR2 SMNVEV (reference sequence). CDR3 protein: CASSYTSGAGELFF. CDR3 DNA sequence: TGTGCCAGCAGTTACACGTCAGGGGCCGGGGAGCTGTTTTTT.

This clonotype was counted many times. The chain joins TRBV3-1 to TRBJ2-5; no clear D. Trimming left V 0 bases short and J 5 bases short, with 13 bases between. Per germline, CDR1 LGHDT and CDR2 YNNKEL (reference sequence). CDR3 length equals 15 residues. The CDR3 DNA follows: TGTGCCAGCAGCCAAGATGAGGTAACTGGGGAGACCCAGTACTTC. The encoded protein is CASSQDEVTGETQYF.

This clonotype was recorded at least ten times. This chain connects TRBV28 to TRBJ2-7; perhaps TRBD1 as D (7 bases). The CDR3 has 14 residues. With 6 bases removed from V and 4 bases from J, the gap between germline ends came to 16 bases. Germline assignment: CDR1 MDHEN and CDR2 SYDVKM. The DNA of the CDR3 is TGTGCCAGCAGACTCGACAGGGCGGGGTACGAGCAGTACTTC. Protein: CASRLDRAGYEQYF.

This clonotype was counted only a few times. V is TRBV10-3 and J is TRBJ2-1; 7 bases agree with TRBD2. CDR1 is ENHRY and CDR2 is SYGVKD in the germline V gene. The V and J ends lost 4 bases and 7 bases, in that order; junction bases with no gene match: 4. The CDR3 consists of 13 residues. CDR3 protein: CAISGGRENEQFF. The CDR3 DNA is TGTGCCATCAGTGGAGGGCGGGAGAATGAGCAGTTCTTC.

This clonotype was detected ten times or more. The chain links TRBV12-3 or TRBV12-4 to TRBJ2-2; D remains unclear. This CDR3 is built from 15 residues. The V and J ends lost 5 bases and 3 bases respectively, with 13 bases between them. The CDR3 nucleotides read TGTGCCAGCAGTATAAACCCAAGACACACCGGGGAGCTGTTTTTT. Protein product: CASSINPRHTGELFF.

V is TRBV7-9 and J is TRBJ1-4; tentative D call: TRBD1 (5 bases). Germline lookup yields CDR1 SEHNR and CDR2 FQNEAQ (reference sequence). Trimming left V 5 bases short and J 4 bases short, with 11 bases between. The CDR3 contains 14 residues. The CDR3 loop reads CASSLTVGNEKLFF. For the CDR3, the DNA is TGTGCCAGCAGCCTGACAGTGGGTAATGAAAAACTGTTTTTT.

This clonotype was detected ten times or more. V gene TRBV28 combines with J gene TRBJ1-1, with D unclear. V lost 6 bases and J lost 2, with 4 bases in between. The CDR3 has 11 residues. CDR1 MDHEN and CDR2 SYDVKM come from the germline V gene. DNA of the CDR3: TGTGCCAGCAGCGGTAACACTGAAGCTTTCTTT. It encodes CASSGNTEAFF.

As regards this clonotype: A much larger clone lies one base from this, so it may be a read error. This chain connects TRBV29-1 to TRBJ1-1; maybe TRBD1 (5 bases). Germline V gives CDR1 SQVTM, CDR2 ANQGSEA. This CDR3 has 12 amino acids. Trimming cost V 4 bases and J 12 bases, with 18 bases left between them. The CDR3 loop reads CSVVWRDGGTFF. CDR3 DNA sequence: TGCAGCGTTGTTTGGCGGGACGGAGGGACTTTCTTT.

This clonotype was observed at least ten times. This rearrangement joins TRBV29-1 to TRBJ2-5; D may be TRBD1 (6 bases). Per the germline V gene, CDR1 is SQVTM and CDR2 is ANQGSEA. This CDR3 region has 12 residues. Trimming pared 3 bases from V and 5 bases from J, leaving 10 bases between. In DNA form, the CDR3 reads TGCAGCGTTGATTCTGGGGGCGAGACCCAGTACTTC. This gives the protein CSVDSGGETQYF.

This clonotype has a count of ten or more. The chain joins TRBV29-1 to TRBJ1-4; tentative D call: TRBD1 (6 bases). CDR3 size: 12 residues. Germline CDR1 SQVTM, CDR2 ANQGSEA. Trimming took 4 bases from V and 11 from J, leaving 14 bases between them. This CDR3 reads CSVGDRGKKLFF. CDR3 nucleotide sequence: TGCAGCGTTGGGGATAGGGGGAAGAAACTGTTTTTT.

This clonotype was recorded only once. A much larger clone is a single base away; this may be a read error. This sequence joins TRBV28 and TRBJ1-1; 11 nucleotides agree with TRBD1. CDR3 length: 16 residues. Germline V lookup: CDR1 MDHEN, CDR2 SYDVKM. The CDR3 nucleotides read TGTGCCAGCAGTTGGGCCTTCAGGACAGGGGGCACTAAAGCTTTCTTT. It translates to CASSWAFRTGGTKAFF.

This clonotype came up a few times. The chain links TRBV6-5 to TRBJ2-4; D call uncertain. The CDR3 extends over 15 amino acids. Trimming took off 0 bases at V and 2 bases at J, with 8 bases between the two ends. Germline V gene data show CDR1 as MNHEY and CDR2 as SVGAGI. Here the CDR3 DNA reads TGTGCCAGCAGTTACTCAAGGGCTACCAAAAACATTCAGTACTTC. Its protein product is CASSYSRATKNIQYF.

The table lists this clonotype with many counts. V gene TRBV28 combines with J gene TRBJ2-7; 7 bases are a match to TRBD1. The CDR3 contains 11 residues. The J segment lost 4 bases and the V segment lost 10 bases, leaving 4 bases of the junction unmatched. The germline V gene encodes CDR1 MDHEN and CDR2 SYDVKM. The CDR3: CATRQGYEQYF. In nucleotides, the CDR3 is TGTGCCACCCGACAGGGATACGAGCAGTACTTC.

This clonotype was recorded at least ten times. The J gene is TRBJ2-7, the V gene TRBV11-1; tentatively, D is TRBD2 (6 bases). Per germline, CDR1 SGHAT and CDR2 FQDESV (reference sequence). Trimming cost V 5 bases and J 6 bases, with 17 bases left between them. This CDR3 is built from 14 residues. The CDR3: CASSRTTGEVEQYF. CDR3 DNA: TGTGCCAGCAGCCGAACGACGGGGGAAGTCGAGCAGTACTTC.

This clonotype was recorded at least ten times. The chain recombines TRBV28 with TRBJ1-1; 9 nucleotides match TRBD1. This CDR3 comprises 14 residues. J gave up 6 bases and V 5 bases, and 7 bases lay outside the gene matches. The germline V gene encodes CDR1 MDHEN and CDR2 SYDVKM. CDR3 coding DNA: TGTGCCAGCAGTCCAGGGACAGGGCAAGCTGAAGCTTTCTTT. This codes for CASSPGTGQAEAFF.

In this sample, this clonotype turned up many times. The J gene is TRBJ2-5, the V gene TRBV29-1; 8 nucleotides align to TRBD2. Looked up from germline, CDR1 is SQVTM and CDR2 is ANQGSEA. This CDR3 region has 14 residues. The V gene end was trimmed by 5 bases and the J gene end by 4 bases; junction bases not matched to a gene: 9. The CDR3 nucleotides are TGCAGCGTTTGTTTGGCGGGAGGTGGAGAGACCCAGTACTTC. Translated: CSVCLAGGGETQYF.

For this clonotype: Being one base from a much bigger clone, this may be a read error. As the CDR3 is not closed by the conserved phenylalanine or tryptophan, this likely results from a read error. V usage is TRBV28 and J usage is TRBJ2-7, with TRBD2 matching 7 bases. Germline V gene sequence: CDR1 MDHEN, CDR2 SYDVKM. J lost 1 base, V lost 2 bases, and 8 bases had no gene match. This CDR3 contains 16 residues. The CDR3 loop reads CASSLNVGGGSYEQYL. The CDR3 region has the DNA TGTGCCAGCAGTTTAAATGTTGGGGGAGGGTCCTACGAGCAGTACCTC.

A few counts support this clonotype. This sequence joins TRBV6-5 and TRBJ1-1; no reliable D call. In germline, CDR1 is MNHEY, CDR2 SVGAGI. There are 17 residues in the CDR3. The V and J ends lost 0 bases and 3 bases respectively, with 17 bases between them. CDR3 nucleotide sequence: TGTGCCAGCAGTTACTCCGGGAACTCAGTAAGGTACACTGAAGCTTTCTTT. Amino acids: CASSYSGNSVRYTEAFF.

The sample holds many counts of this clonotype. V is TRBV20-1 and J is TRBJ1-1; D is undetermined. There are 14 residues in the CDR3. Trimming left V 5 bases short and J 5 bases short, with 18 bases between. Germline V CDR1 and CDR2: DFQATT, SNEGSKA (reference sequence). Here the CDR3 DNA reads TGCAGTGCTGGTTTTAAGTGGGCCGGGACTGAAGCTTTCTTT. Residues: CSAGFKWAGTEAFF.

This clonotype was seen repeatedly, ten times or more. J is TRBJ1-2 and V is TRBV7-2; D gene unclear. V dropped 4 bases and J dropped 5 bases, with 14 bases sitting between them. The CDR3 spans 14 residues. CDR1 is SGHTA and CDR2 is FQGNSA in the germline V gene. The CDR3 DNA follows: TGTGCCAGCAGCTCCGCAGGCTTTTTATATGGCTACACCTTC. This translates into CASSSAGFLYGYTF.

This clonotype was counted many times. The rearrangement joins TRBV29-1 to TRBJ2-7; 7 positions agree with TRBD1. The germline V gene encodes CDR1 SQVTM and CDR2 ANQGSEA. V trimming: 0 bases; J trimming: 6 bases; junction bases outside the gene matches: 5. The CDR3 runs 13 residues. CDR3 loop: CSVEDRDSGEQYF. CDR3 DNA: TGCAGCGTTGAAGATCGGGACAGTGGCGAGCAGTACTTC.

The CDR3 reads CASSKVRGLYGYTF. Written as DNA, the CDR3 is TGTGCCAGCAGTAAAGTTCGGGGTCTCTATGGCTACACCTTC. The rearrangement joins TRBV6-1 to TRBJ1-2; the D is unclear. Germline V gene sequence: CDR1 MNHNS, CDR2 SASEGT. Trimming took 5 bases from V and 4 from J, leaving 14 bases between them. The CDR3 is 14 residues long.